Presented here are 23 T cell receptor beta chains from one specimen sequenced in a study of shared clonotypes between healthy human individuals. Measured with immunoSEQ multiplex PCR; TCRdb has only the in-frame clones, and not every one. This sample has about half a million clones; more than 70% occur once, and the top ten carry around 12%. Sequencing used PBMCs. These receptor sequences come from a woman aged 40 to 49 in good health. Some clones in this sample may be carry-over from other donors' samples.

This clone was seen only a few times. This chain links TRBV7-2 with TRBJ2-1; the D is unclear. The CDR3 has 9 residues. The germline V gene has CDR1 SGHTA and CDR2 FQGNSA. The CDR3 protein is CASPNEQFF. The CDR3 bases are TGTGCAAGCCCCAATGAGCAGTTCTTC.

The V gene is TRBV18, the J gene TRBJ1-1; D unresolved. V lost 5 bases, J lost 0 bases, and 4 bases lay in between. Germline V gene sequence: CDR1 KGHSH, CDR2 LQKENI. The CDR3 is made up of 12 amino acids. CDR3 nucleotides: TGTGCCAGCTCAAATCTGAACACTGAAGCTTTCTTT. This sequence encodes CASSNLNTEAFF.

The chain carries TRBV5-1 and TRBJ2-1; 7 bases match TRBD2. Trimming took 3 bases from V and 7 from J; bases not matched to a gene: 10. Germline CDR1 reads SGHRS; CDR2 reads YFSETQ. The CDR3 has 15 amino acids. The CDR3 spells CASSSLAGEGNEQFF. The CDR3 region has the DNA TGCGCCAGCAGCTCTTTAGCGGGTGAGGGGAATGAGCAGTTCTTC. Full variable domain (outside the CDR3, taken from reference TRBV5-1 and TRBJ2-1): KAGVTQTPRYLIKTRGQQVTLSCSPISGHRSVSWYQQTPGQGLQFLFEYFSETQRNKGNFPGRFSGRQFSNSRSEMNVSTLELGDSALYLCASSSLAGEGNEQFFGPGTRLTVL.

The chain carries TRBV5-1 and TRBJ2-2, with 9 bases aligning to TRBD2. V trimming: 9 bases; J trimming: 8 bases; junction bases outside the gene matches: 11. The CDR3 spans 14 residues. Germline V gene sequence: CDR1 SGHRS, CDR2 YFSETQ. The CDR3 loop is CATRVSGSVGELFF. The DNA of the CDR3 is TGCGCCACCCGGGTTAGCGGGAGCGTTGGGGAGCTGTTTTTT. Full variable domain (rest looked up from reference TRBV5-1 and TRBJ2-2): KAGVTQTPRYLIKTRGQQVTLSCSPISGHRSVSWYQQTPGQGLQFLFEYFSETQRNKGNFPGRFSGRQFSNSRSEMNVSTLELGDSALYLCATRVSGSVGELFFGEGSRLTVL.

The chain couples TRBV15 to TRBJ2-3; TRBD2 agrees at 8 bases. CDR1 and CDR2 from the germline V gene are LNHNV and YYDKDF (reference sequence). V shed 5 bases, J shed 0 bases, and the junction held 16 bases outside the gene matches. This CDR3 is built from 19 residues. The CDR3 DNA is TGTGCCACCAGCCACCGCTATAGGTCTAGCGGGCAGAGCACAGATACGCAGTATTTT. It encodes CATSHRYRSSGQSTDTQYF.

This clone was detected once. A much larger clone differs from this one at a single base, so this may be a read error. V and J are TRBV6-4 and TRBJ2-6, with 7 positions matching TRBD2. After removal of 2 bases from V and 1 base from J, the junction contained 2 bases not matched to a gene. This CDR3 has 16 residues. Looked up from germline, CDR1 is MRHNA and CDR2 is SNTAGT. The CDR3 reads CASSDGEGSGANVLTF. The CDR3, as DNA: TGTGCCAGCAGTGACGGGGAGGGATCTGGGGCCAACGTCCTGACTTTC.

The J gene is TRBJ2-7, the V gene TRBV7-6; D remains unclear. CDR1 and CDR2 (germline): SGHVS, FNYEAQ. The CDR3 runs 14 residues. Trimming shortened V by 1 base and J by 4 bases, and 11 bases separated the two germline ends. The DNA of the CDR3 is TGTGCCAGCAGCTTAGGGTCGTTGGGTTACGAGCAGTACTTC. This translates into CASSLGSLGYEQYF.

Turning to this clone: One end of the junction is discordant with germline, which a read error may explain. The rearrangement uses TRBV4-2 and TRBJ2-1, with 12 bases that match TRBD2. Germline loops: CDR1 LGHNA, CDR2 YNFKEQ. The CDR3 contains 19 residues. The chain's CDR3 is CASTQKRTSGKRYGNEQFF. The DNA of the CDR3 is TGTGCCAGCACCCAAAAGAGGACTAGCGGGAAACGGTACGGCAATGAGCAGTTCTTC.

J is TRBJ2-5 and V is TRBV9; weak D call: TRBD1 (6 bases). V lost 7 bases, J lost 5 bases, and 24 bases lay in between. Germline CDR1 and CDR2: SGDLS and YYNGEE. This CDR3 is built from 16 residues. As DNA, the CDR3 is TGTGCCAGCTCATCCGGACAGTACGTCATGGGGGAGACCCAGTACTTC. Protein: CASSSGQYVMGETQYF.

This sequence joins TRBV29-1 and TRBJ1-2, with TRBD1 matching 11 bases. The CDR3 loop spans 15 amino acids. Germline CDR1 SQVTM, CDR2 ANQGSEA. The junction had 7 bases not matched to a gene; V was cut back by 5 bases and J by 2 bases. The CDR3 nucleotides read TGCAGCGTTCCAAAGAGGGACAGGGGGAACTATGGCTACACCTTC. This codes for CSVPKRDRGNYGYTF.

CDR3 in DNA: TGTGCCTGGATGGTCGGACAGTCTTCAAACACTGAAGCTTTCTTT. Its protein product is CAWMVGQSSNTEAFF. V and J are TRBV30 and TRBJ1-1; perhaps TRBD1 as D (6 bases). The CDR3 totals 15 residues. CDR1 and CDR2 (germline): GTSNPN, SVGIG (reference sequence). V was shortened by 4 bases and J by 2 bases, with 17 bases between the two germline ends.

The chain links TRBV19 to TRBJ2-1, with TRBD2 identical over 9 bases. The CDR3 has 14 amino acids. Germline V gene sequence: CDR1 LNHDA, CDR2 SQIVND (reference sequence). Losses at the gene ends were 7 bases for V and 2 bases for J; bases not matched to a gene: 3. This chain's CDR3 is CASMREGTYNEQFF. The DNA of the CDR3 is TGTGCCAGTATGCGGGAGGGTACCTACAATGAGCAGTTCTTC.

With respect to this clone: Its ends do not fully match the called genes, so a read error is possible. The chain has TRBV5-1 and TRBJ1-1; D unclear. This CDR3 contains 13 residues. Germline V gene sequence: CDR1 SGHRS, CDR2 YFSETQ. DNA for the CDR3: TGCGCCAGCAGCGTAGACGGCCCAACAACCCCACTCTTT. Translating it yields CASSVDGPTTPLF.

The J gene is TRBJ2-7, the V gene TRBV18; 8 bases fit TRBD1. CDR1 and CDR2 from the germline V gene are KGHSH and LQKENI. The ends lost 3 bases at V and 3 bases at J; junction bases unmatched: 1. The CDR3 covers 13 residues. The CDR3 bases are TGTGCCAGCTCACCGGGACAGGACTACGAGCAGTACTTC. This gives the protein CASSPGQDYEQYF.

About this clone itself: A far larger clone is one nucleotide away, so this likely arose from a read error. Other DNA sequences within the sample encode an identical CDR3. This chain connects TRBV29-1 to TRBJ2-4; D may be TRBD1 or TRBD2 (5 bases each). The germline CDR1 and CDR2 sequences are SQVTM and ANQGSEA. V shed 7 bases and J shed 4 bases, with 11 bases lying between them. The CDR3 loop spans 12 amino acids. This chain's CDR3 is CSGGSGKNIQYF. CDR3 DNA sequence: TGCAGCGGGGGGAGTGGTAAAAACATTCAGTACTTC. The full variable domain, in which reference TRBV29-1 and TRBJ2-4 provide the parts outside the CDR3, is SAVISQKPSRDICQRGTSLTIQCQVDSQVTMMFWYRQQPGQSLTLIATANQGSEATYESGFVIDKFPISRPNLTFSTLTVSNMSPEDSSIYLCSGGSGKNIQYFGAGTRLSVL.

This chain links TRBV7-2 with TRBJ1-4, with TRBD1 matching over 7 bases. Germline values: CDR1 SGHTA, CDR2 FQGNSA. V gave up 3 bases and J gave up 3 bases; unmatched junction bases: 7. This CDR3 comprises 16 residues. The chain's CDR3 is CASSFHSGQSNEKLFF. CDR3 bases: TGTGCCAGCAGCTTCCACTCGGGACAGTCTAATGAAAAACTGTTTTTT.

Details on this clone: Given a much more abundant clone one base away, this may be a read error. This chain links TRBV30 with TRBJ1-4, with 7 bases that match TRBD1. In germline, CDR1 is GTSNPN, CDR2 SVGIG (reference sequence). The CDR3 contains 16 residues. Trimming took 8 bases from V and 6 from J; bases not matched to a gene: 18. The CDR3 DNA reads TGTGCCCGGAAGTTCGCAGGGGGTAGTCAAGATGAAAAACTGTTTTTT. Protein product: CARKFAGGSQDEKLFF.

This chain uses TRBV7-8 with TRBJ2-1; D gene unclear. CDR1 and CDR2 (germline): SGHVS, FQNEAQ. Trimming removed 4 bases at V and 6 bases at J, with 13 bases between. The CDR3 runs to 14 residues. For the CDR3, the DNA is TGTGCCAGCAGCTATCGGTGGATTGGCAATGAGCAGTTCTTC. Amino acids: CASSYRWIGNEQFF.

This clone was detected only once. The gene calls are TRBV9 and TRBJ2-1; D is uncertain. CDR1 and CDR2 (germline): SGDLS, YYNGEE. The CDR3 covers 14 residues. The V and J ends lost 0 bases and 5 bases respectively, with 9 bases between them. The DNA for the CDR3 is TGTGCCAGCAGCGTAGCTGACCGGAACAATGAGCAGTTCTTC. Translating it yields CASSVADRNNEQFF.

V and J are TRBV7-9 and TRBJ1-4; possible D gene TRBD1, 6 bases. V was cut by 6 bases and J by 4 bases, with 9 bases left in between. Germline V gives CDR1 SEHNR, CDR2 FQNEAQ (reference sequence). The CDR3 loop spans 13 amino acids. CDR3 region: CASRGALNEKLFF. The CDR3 DNA sequence: TGTGCCAGCAGGGGGGCTCTTAATGAAAAACTGTTTTTT. Variable domain in full (rest from reference TRBV7-9 and TRBJ1-4): DTGVSQNPRHKITKRGQNVTFRCDPISEHNRLYWYRQTLGQGPEFLTYFQNEAQLEKSRLLSDRFSAERPKGSFSTLEIQRTEQGDSAMYLCASRGALNEKLFFGSGTQLSVL.

This clone was recorded a few times. The genes are TRBV5-4 and TRBJ1-1, with D perhaps matching TRBD1 (6 bases). The CDR3 runs 15 residues. Germline CDR1 SGHNT, CDR2 YYREEE (reference sequence). The V and J ends lost 4 bases and 7 bases respectively, with 20 bases between them. The CDR3 DNA follows: TGTGCCAGCAGCCCTGGTGGGGGCTTGGATATTGAAGCTTTCTTT. Translating gives CASSPGGGLDIEAFF.

This clone was picked up a small number of times. This chain links TRBV5-1 with TRBJ2-2; D not certain. CDR3 length: 15 amino acids. V dropped 4 bases and J dropped 4 bases, with 14 bases sitting between them. From germline, CDR1 is SGHRS and CDR2 YFSETQ. CDR3 loop: CASSPQDPSTGELFF. The DNA for the CDR3 is TGCGCCAGCAGCCCCCAAGATCCCTCCACCGGGGAGCTGTTTTTT.

This chain connects TRBV28 to TRBJ2-2; D not resolved. The CDR3 sequence is 14 residues long. The ends were cut back, 9 bases at V and 0 bases at J, with 11 bases in the middle. Germline V gives CDR1 MDHEN, CDR2 SYDVKM. The CDR3 region is CASGLRANTGELFF. CDR3 nucleotide sequence: TGTGCCAGTGGGCTACGTGCGAACACCGGGGAGCTGTTTTTT.